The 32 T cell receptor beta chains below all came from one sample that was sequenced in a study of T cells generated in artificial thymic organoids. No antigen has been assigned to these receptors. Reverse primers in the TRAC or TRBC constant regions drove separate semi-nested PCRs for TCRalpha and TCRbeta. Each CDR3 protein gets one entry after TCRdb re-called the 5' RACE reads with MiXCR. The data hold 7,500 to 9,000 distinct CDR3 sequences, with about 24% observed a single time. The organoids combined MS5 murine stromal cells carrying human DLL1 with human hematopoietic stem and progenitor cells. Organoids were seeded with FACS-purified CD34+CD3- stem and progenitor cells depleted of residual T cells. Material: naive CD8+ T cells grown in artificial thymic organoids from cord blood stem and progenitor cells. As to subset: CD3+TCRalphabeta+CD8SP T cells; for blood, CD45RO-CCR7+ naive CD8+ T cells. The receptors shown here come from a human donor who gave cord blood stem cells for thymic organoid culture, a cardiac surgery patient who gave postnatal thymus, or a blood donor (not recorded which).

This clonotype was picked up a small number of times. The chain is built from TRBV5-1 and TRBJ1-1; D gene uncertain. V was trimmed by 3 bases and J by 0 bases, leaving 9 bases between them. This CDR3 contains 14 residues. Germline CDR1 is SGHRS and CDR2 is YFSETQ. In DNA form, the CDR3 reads TGCGCCAGCAGCTCGCGACACTTGAACACTGAAGCTTTCTTT. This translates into CASSSRHLNTEAFF.

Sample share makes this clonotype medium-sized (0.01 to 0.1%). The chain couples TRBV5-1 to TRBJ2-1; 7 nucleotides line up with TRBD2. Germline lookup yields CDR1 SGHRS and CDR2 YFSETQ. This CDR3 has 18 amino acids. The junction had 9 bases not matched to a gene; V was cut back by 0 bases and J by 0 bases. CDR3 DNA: TGCGCCAGCAGCTTGGCCGGCGGCGGGGGTCCCTCCTACAATGAGCAGTTCTTC. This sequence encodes CASSLAGGGGPSYNEQFF.

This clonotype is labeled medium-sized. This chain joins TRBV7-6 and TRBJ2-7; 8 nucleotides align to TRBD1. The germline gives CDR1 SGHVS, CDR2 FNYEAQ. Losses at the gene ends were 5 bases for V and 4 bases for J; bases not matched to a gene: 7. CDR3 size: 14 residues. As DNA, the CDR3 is TGTGCCAGCAGCCCCGACAGGGGCGATTACGAGCAGTACTTC. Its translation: CASSPDRGDYEQYF.

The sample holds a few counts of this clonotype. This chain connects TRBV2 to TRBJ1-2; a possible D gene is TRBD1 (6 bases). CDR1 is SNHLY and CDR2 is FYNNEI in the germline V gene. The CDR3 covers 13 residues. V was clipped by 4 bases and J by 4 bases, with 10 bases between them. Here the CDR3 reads CASSADRSYGYTF. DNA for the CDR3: TGTGCCAGCAGTGCTGACAGGAGCTATGGCTACACCTTC.

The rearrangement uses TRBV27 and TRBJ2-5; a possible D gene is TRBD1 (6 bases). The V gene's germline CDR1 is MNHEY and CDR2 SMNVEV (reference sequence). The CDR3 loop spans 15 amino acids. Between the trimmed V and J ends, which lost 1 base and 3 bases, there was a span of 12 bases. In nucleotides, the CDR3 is TGTGCCAGCAGTTTATGGGGGACAAGGGAAGAGACCCAGTACTTC. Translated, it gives CASSLWGTREETQYF.

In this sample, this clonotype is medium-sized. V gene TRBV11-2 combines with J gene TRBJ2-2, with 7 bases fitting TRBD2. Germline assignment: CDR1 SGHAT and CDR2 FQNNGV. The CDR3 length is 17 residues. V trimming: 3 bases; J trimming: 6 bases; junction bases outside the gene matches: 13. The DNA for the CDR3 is TGTGCCAGCAGCTTTCCCGTGCGCGGGGGAAAGGCCGGGGAGCTGTTTTTT. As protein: CASSFPVRGGKAGELFF.

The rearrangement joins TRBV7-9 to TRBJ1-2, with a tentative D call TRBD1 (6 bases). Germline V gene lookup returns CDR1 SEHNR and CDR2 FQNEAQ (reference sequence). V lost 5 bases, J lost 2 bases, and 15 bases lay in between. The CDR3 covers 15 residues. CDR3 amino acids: CASSRRGGRNYGYTF. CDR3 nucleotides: TGTGCCAGCAGCCGACGAGGGGGGCGCAACTATGGCTACACCTTC. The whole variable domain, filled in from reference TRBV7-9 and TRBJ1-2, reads DTGVSQNPRHKITKRGQNVTFRCDPISEHNRLYWYRQTLGQGPEFLTYFQNEAQLEKSRLLSDRFSAERPKGSFSTLEIQRTEQGDSAMYLCASSRRGGRNYGYTFGSGTRLTVV.

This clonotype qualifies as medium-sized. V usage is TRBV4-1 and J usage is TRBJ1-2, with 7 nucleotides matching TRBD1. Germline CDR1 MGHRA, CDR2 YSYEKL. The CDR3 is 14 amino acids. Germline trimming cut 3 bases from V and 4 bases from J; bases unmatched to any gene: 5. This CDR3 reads CASSHSHRGYGYTF. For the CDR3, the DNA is TGCGCCAGCAGCCATTCTCACAGGGGCTATGGCTACACCTTC.

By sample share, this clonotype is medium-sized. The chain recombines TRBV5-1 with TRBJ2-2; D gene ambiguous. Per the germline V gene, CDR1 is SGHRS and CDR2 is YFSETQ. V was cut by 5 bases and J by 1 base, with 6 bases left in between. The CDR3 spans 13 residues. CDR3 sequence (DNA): TGCGCCAGCAGGCGCCGGAACACCGGGGAGCTGTTTTTT. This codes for CASRRRNTGELFF.

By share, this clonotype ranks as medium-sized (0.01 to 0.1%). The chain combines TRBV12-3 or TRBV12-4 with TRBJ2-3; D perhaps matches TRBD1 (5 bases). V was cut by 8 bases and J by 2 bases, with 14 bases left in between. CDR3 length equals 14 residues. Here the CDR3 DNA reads TGTGCCAGCCATAGGGGTCTTCTCACAGATACGCAGTATTTT. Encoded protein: CASHRGLLTDTQYF.

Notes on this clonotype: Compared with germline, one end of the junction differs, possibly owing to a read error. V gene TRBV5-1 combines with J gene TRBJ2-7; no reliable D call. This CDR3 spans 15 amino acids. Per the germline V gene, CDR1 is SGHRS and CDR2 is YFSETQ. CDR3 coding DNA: TGCACCAGCAGCTCGCCCTCCGACGTCTCCTACGAGCAGTACTTC. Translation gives CTSSSPSDVSYEQYF.

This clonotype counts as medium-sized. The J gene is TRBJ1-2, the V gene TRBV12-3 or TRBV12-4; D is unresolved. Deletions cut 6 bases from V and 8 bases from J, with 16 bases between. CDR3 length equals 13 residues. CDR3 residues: CASSSLKWRGYTF. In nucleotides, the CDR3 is TGTGCCAGCAGCTCCCTTAAGTGGAGAGGCTACACCTTC.

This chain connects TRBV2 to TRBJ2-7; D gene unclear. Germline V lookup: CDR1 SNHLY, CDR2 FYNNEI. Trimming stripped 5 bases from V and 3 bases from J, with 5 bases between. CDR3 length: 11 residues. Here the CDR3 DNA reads TGTGCCAGCAGTCGACTCTACGAGCAGTACTTC. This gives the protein CASSRLYEQYF.

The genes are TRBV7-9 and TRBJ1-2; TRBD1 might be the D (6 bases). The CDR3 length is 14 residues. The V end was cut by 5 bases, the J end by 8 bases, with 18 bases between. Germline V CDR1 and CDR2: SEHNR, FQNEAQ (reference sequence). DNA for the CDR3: TGTGCCAGCAGCGAACGACCGGGACACAAAGGCTACACCTTC. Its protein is CASSERPGHKGYTF.

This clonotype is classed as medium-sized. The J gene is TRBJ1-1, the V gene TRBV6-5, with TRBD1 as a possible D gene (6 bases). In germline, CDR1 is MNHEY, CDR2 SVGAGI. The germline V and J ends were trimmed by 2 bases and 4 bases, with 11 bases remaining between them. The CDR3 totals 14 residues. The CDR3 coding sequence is TGTGCCAGCAGTTACCATCACAGGGCCACTGAAGCTTTCTTT. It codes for CASSYHHRATEAFF.

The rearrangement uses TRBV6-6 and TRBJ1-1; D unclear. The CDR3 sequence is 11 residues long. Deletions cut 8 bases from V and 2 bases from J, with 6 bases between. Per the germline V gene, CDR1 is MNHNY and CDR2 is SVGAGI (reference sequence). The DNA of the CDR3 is TGTGCCAGCGTAATCAACACTGAAGCTTTCTTT. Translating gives CASVINTEAFF.

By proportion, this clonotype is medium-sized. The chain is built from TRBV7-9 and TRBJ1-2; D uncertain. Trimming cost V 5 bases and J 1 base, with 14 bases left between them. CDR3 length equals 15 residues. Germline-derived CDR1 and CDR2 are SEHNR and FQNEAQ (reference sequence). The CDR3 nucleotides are TGTGCCAGCAGCCCTTACCGACATTTTAACTATGGCTACACCTTC. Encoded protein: CASSPYRHFNYGYTF.

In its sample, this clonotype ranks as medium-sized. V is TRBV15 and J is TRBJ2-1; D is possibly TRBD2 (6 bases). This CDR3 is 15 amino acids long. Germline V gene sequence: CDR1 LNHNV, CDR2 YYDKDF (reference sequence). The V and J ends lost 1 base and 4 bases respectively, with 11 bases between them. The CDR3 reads CATSRVRELYNEQFF. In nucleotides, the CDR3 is TGTGCCACCAGCAGAGTCCGGGAGTTATACAATGAGCAGTTCTTC. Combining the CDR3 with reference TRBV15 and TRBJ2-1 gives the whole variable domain DAMVIQNPRYQVTQFGKPVTLSCSQTLNHNVMYWYQQKSSQAPKLLFHYYDKDFNNEADTPDNFQSRRPNTSFCFLDIRSPGLGDTAMYLCATSRVRELYNEQFFGPGTRLTVL.

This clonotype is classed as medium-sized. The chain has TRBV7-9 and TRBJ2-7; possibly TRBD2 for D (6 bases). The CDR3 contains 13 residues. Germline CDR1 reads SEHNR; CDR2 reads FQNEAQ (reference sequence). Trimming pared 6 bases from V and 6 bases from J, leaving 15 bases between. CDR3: CASRSGGPGEQYF. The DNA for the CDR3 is TGTGCCAGCAGGTCAGGAGGGCCCGGCGAGCAGTACTTC.

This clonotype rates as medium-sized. Here the CDR3 DNA reads TGTGCCTCGGGGATGATCAATGAGCAGTTCTTC. It encodes CASGMINEQFF. The V gene is TRBV6-2 or TRBV6-3, the J gene TRBJ2-1; tentative D call: TRBD2 (5 bases). This CDR3 comprises 11 residues. V lost 11 bases and J 6 bases, leaving 11 bases between the germline ends. Germline values: CDR1 MNHEY, CDR2 SVGEGT.

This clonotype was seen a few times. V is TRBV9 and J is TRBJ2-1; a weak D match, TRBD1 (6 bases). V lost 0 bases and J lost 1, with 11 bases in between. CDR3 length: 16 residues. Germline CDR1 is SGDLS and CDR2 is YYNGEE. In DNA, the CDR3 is TGTGCCAGCAGCGTAGCCTCAGGGGTTTCCTACAATGAGCAGTTCTTC. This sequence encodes CASSVASGVSYNEQFF.

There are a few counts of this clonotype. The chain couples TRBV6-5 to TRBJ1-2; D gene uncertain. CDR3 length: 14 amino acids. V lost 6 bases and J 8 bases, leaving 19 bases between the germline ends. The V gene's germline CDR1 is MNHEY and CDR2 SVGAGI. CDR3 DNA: TGTGCCAGCAGCCCCACTGGTTCCGGTAGGGGCTACACCTTC. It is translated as CASSPTGSGRGYTF.

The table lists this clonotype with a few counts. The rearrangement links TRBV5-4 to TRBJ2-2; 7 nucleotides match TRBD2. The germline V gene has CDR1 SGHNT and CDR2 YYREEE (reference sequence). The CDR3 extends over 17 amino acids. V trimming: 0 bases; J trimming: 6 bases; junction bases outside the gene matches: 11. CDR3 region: CASSLEFGLEAAGELFF. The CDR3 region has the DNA TGTGCCAGCAGCTTGGAATTTGGACTAGAGGCAGCCGGGGAGCTGTTTTTT.

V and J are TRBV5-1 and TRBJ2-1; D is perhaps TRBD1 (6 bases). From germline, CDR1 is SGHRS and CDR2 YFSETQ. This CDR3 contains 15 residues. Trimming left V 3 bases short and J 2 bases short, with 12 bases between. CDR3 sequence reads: CASSSHRDAYNEQFF. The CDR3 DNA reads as TGCGCCAGCAGCTCCCACAGGGATGCCTACAATGAGCAGTTCTTC.

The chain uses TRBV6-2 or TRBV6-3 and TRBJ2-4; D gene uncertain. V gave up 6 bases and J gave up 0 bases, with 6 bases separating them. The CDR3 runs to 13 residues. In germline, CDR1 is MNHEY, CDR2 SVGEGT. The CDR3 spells CASRQLAKNIQYF. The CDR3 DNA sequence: TGTGCCAGCAGACAGCTAGCCAAAAACATTCAGTACTTC.

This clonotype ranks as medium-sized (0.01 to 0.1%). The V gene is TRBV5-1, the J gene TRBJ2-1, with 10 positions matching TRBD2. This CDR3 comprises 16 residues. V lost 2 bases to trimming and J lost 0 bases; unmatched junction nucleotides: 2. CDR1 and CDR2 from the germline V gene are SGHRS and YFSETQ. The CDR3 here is CASSFRTSGSYNEQFF. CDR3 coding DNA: TGCGCCAGCAGCTTCCGGACTAGCGGCTCCTACAATGAGCAGTTCTTC.

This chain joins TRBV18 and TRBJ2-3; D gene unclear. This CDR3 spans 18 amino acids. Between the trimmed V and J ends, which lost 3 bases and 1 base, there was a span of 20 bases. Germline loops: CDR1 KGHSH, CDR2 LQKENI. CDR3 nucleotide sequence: TGTGCCAGCTCACCCTCGTCCCCCTACCAGAGAGGCACAGATACGCAGTATTTT. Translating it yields CASSPSSPYQRGTDTQYF. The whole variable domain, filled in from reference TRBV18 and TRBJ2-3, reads NAGVMQNPRHLVRRRGQEARLRCSPMKGHSHVYWYRQLPEEGLKFMVYLQKENIIDESGMPKERFSAEFPKEGPSILRIQQVVRGDSAAYFCASSPSSPYQRGTDTQYFGPGTRLTVL.

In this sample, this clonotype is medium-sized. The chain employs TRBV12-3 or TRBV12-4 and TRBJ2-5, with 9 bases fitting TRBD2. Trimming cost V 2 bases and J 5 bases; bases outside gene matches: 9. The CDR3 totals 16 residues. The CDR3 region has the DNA TGTGCCAGCAGTTTATTCTGGCTAGCGGGGAGGGAGACCCAGTACTTC. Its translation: CASSLFWLAGRETQYF.

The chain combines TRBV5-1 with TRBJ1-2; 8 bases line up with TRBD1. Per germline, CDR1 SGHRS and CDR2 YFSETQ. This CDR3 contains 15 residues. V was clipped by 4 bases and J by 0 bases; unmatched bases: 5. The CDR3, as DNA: TGCGCCAGCAGCCCGGGACAGGCCTCTAACTATGGCTACACCTTC. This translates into CASSPGQASNYGYTF.

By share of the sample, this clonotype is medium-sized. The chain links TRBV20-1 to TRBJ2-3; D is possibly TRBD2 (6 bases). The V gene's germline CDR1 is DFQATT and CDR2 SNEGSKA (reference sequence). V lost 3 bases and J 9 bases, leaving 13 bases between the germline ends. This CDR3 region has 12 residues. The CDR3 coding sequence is TGCAGTGCTAGCGGGAGCGCTGGCACGCAGTATTTT. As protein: CSASGSAGTQYF.

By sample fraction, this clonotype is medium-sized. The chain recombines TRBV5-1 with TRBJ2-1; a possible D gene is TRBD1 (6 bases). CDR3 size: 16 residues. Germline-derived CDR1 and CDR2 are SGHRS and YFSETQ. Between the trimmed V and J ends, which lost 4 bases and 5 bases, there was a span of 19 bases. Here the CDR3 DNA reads TGCGCCAGCAGCAACCCGGGACAAAGGAGAGACAATGAGCAGTTCTTC. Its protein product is CASSNPGQRRDNEQFF.

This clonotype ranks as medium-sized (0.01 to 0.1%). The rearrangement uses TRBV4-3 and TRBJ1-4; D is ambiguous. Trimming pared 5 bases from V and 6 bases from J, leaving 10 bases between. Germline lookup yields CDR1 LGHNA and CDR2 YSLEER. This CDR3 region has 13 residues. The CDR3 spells CASSENKDEKLFF. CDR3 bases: TGCGCCAGCAGCGAGAACAAGGATGAAAAACTGTTTTTT.